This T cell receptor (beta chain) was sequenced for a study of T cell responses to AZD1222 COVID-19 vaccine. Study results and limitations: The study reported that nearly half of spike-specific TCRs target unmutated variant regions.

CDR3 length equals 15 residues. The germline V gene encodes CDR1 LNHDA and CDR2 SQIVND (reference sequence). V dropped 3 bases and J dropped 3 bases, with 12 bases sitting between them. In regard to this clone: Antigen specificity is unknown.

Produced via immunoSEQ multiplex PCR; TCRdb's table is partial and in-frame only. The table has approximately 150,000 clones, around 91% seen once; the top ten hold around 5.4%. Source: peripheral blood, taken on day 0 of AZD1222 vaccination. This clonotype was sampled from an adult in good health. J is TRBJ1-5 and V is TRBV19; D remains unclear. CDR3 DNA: TGTGCCAGTAGTATCGGGCGAAGAAACAATCAGCCCCAGCATTTT. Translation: CASSIGRRNNQPQHF.